The clone carrying this T cell receptor beta chain is classed as medium-sized. CDR3 length: 14 residues. Trimming cost V 0 bases and J 4 bases, with 7 bases left between them. Germline-derived CDR1 and CDR2 are SGHTA and FQGTGA. After constant-region reverse-primer amplification, full-length variable regions underwent semi-nested PCR with Nested Universal Primer A. TCRdb analysed the 5' RACE reads with MiXCR anew, one entry per CDR3 protein. The data contain roughly 23,000 distinct CDR3 sequences, 30% of them singletons. The origin of this receptor is a female donor with breast cancer. The V call is TRBV7-3, the J call TRBJ2-1, with D perhaps assigned TRBD1 or TRBD2 (5 bases each). Input material: tumor-infiltrating naive CD4+ T cells sorted from the breast tumor. Subset of the sample: naive CD4+ T cells, CD4+CD45RA+CD25-. The CDR3 here is CASSLTGGYNEQFF. The CDR3 DNA is TGTGCCAGCAGCTTAACTGGGGGTTACAATGAGCAGTTCTTC.